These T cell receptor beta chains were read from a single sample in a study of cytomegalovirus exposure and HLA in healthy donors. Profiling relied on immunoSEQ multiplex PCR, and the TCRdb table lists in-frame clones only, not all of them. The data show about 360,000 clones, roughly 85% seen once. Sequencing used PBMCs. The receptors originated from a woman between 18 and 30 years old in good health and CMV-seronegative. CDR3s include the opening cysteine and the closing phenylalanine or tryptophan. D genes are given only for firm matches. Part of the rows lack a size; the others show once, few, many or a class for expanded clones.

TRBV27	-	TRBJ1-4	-	TGTGCCAGCAGTTTATCTGGGGCTCAGGAAAAACTGTTTTTT	CASSLSGAQEKLFF
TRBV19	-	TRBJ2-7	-	TGTGCCAGTAGTATAGGGTTGTACCGGGACGAGCAGTACTTC	CASSIGLYRDEQYF
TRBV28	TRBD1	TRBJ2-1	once	TGTGCCAGCAGGGTAGACAGGGCCCTCTTGAATGAGCAGTTCTTC	CASRVDRALLNEQFF
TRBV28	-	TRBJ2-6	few	TGTGCCAGCAGTCAGGGGAGTGTTTCTGGGGCCAACGTCCTGACTTTC	CASSQGSVSGANVLTF
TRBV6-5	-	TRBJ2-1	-	TGTGCCAGCGGCCTGCGGGACTCCTACAATGAGCAGTTCTTC	CASGLRDSYNEQFF
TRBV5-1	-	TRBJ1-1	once	TGCGCCAGCACTTGGGGGGGCGAGGGAACTGAAGCTTTCTTT	CASTWGGEGTEAFF
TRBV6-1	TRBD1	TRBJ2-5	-	TGTGCCAGCTTGCGGGACAGGCATCAAGAGACCCAGTACTTC	CASLRDRHQETQYF
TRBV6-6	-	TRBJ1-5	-	TGTGCCAGCAGTAGACAGGTTAATCAGCCCCAGCATTTT	CASSRQVNQPQHF
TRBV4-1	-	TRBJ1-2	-	TGCGCCAGCAGCCAAGCGGGGGGACGAGGTGTAGGCTACACCTTC	CASSQAGGRGVGYTF
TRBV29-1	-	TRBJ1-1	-	TGCAGCTACCGGATCTGGGAGACCACTGAAGCTTTCTTT	CSYRIWETTEAFF
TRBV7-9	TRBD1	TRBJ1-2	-	TGTGCCAGCAGCTTAGCCGGGACAGGGGTTGGCTACACCTTC	CASSLAGTGVGYTF
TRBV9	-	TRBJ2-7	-	TGTGCCAGCAGCCCACAAGTGAACCTTCGCGAGCAGTACTTC	CASSPQVNLREQYF